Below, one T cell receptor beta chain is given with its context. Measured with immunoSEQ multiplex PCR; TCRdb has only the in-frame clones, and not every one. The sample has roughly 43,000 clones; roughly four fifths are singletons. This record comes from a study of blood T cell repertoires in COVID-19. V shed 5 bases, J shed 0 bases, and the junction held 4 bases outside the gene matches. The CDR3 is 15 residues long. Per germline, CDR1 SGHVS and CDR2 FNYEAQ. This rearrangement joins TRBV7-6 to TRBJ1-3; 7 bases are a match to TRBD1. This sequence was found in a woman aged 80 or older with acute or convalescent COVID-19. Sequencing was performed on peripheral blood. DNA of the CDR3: TGTGCCAGCAGCCCCGGGACAGTCTCTGGAAACACCATATATTTT. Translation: CASSPGTVSGNTIYF.